This T cell receptor (beta chain) was identified during a study of blood T cell repertoires in COVID-19 (dated by TCRdb to the early 2020s). In the study overall: Collaborator samples came from the United States, Italy and Spain and covered acute and convalescent phases of COVID-19. The prospective study material was composed of cDNA or gDNA derived from T cells, B-cell-depleted T cells, or PBMCs. Deeply sampled blood TCRbeta repertoires from subjects exposed to, actively infected with, or recovered from COVID-19 were included in the dataset. The repertoires were released in a freely available public database meant as a resource for research on the immune response to SARS-CoV-2. Samples came from the ongoing ImmuneRACE study (first 160 participants) plus 1,254 subjects from 6 global collaborators. The sample metadata nearly always contained a de-identified subject ID, COVID-19 status, age in years and sex. Where available, HLA class I and class II types were taken from metadata supplied by the sample provider and were not determined by assay-based typing. General findings and caveats noted by the study authors: Clinical and demographic metadata were provided uncurated, with the amount varying by source and participant.

As regards this clone: The antigen it recognizes is unknown. Qualities for individual bases were not recorded, and no much larger clone is one base off.

The collaborating institutions used their own protocols to collect whole blood in K2EDTA tubes. For TCRbeta analysis, collaborators shipped samples in one of three forms: frozen whole blood, isolated PBMCs, or DNA extracted from either of those sample types. TCRbeta CDR3 regions were amplified from genomic DNA by means of the immunoSEQ Assay, a bias-controlled multiplex PCR. In the source study's methods: The number of nucleated cells in each sample was estimated by amplification of reference gene primers within the assay. To quantify the absolute abundance of each unique TCRbeta CDR3 rearrangement, sequence reads were collapsed and filtered. For each sample, productive Simpson clonality was calculated by taking the square root of Simpson's diversity index across productive rearrangements. TCRdb carries this immuneACCESS record with in-frame sequences only. Its versions omit some clonotypes, under half of them owing to an unresolved V gene in the studies checked, with the rest unexplained. The V and J calls and clone size are taken from that table; D and trimming were inferred from the DNA. A total of around 120,000 clones appear in this sample, 85% to 90% of them only once. The top ten constitute roughly 0.94% of the sample.

This receptor was identified in a woman in her fifties or sixties with active or convalescent COVID-19. The sequencing sample was made of peripheral blood.

The nucleotides read TGTGCCAGCAGCTTAGCGACAGGGGGGCGAATAGACGAGCAGTACTTC. It translates as CASSLATGGRIDEQYF. The chain is made from TRBV13 and TRBJ2-7; 9 central bases correspond to TRBD1. CDR1 and CDR2 were assigned from the germline V gene (reference sequence) as PRHDT and FYEKMQ. Germline trimming: 1 base from V, 5 bases from J; junction bases outside gene matches: 9. The CDR3, from cysteine to phenylalanine, totals 16 residues. Kept here is only the CDR3 DNA, which spans 48 bases and is read in frame from base 1.